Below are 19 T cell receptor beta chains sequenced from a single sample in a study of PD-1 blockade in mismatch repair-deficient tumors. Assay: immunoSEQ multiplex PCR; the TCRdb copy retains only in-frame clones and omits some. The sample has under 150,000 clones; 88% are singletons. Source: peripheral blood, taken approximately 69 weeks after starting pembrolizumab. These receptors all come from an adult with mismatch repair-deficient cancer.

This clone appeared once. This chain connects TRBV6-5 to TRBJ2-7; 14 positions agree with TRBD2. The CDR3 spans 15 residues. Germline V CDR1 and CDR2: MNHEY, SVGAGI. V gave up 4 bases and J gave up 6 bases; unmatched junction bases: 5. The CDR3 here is CASSSGLAGGREQYF. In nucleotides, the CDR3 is TGTGCCAGCAGTTCCGGACTAGCGGGAGGTCGCGAGCAGTACTTC.

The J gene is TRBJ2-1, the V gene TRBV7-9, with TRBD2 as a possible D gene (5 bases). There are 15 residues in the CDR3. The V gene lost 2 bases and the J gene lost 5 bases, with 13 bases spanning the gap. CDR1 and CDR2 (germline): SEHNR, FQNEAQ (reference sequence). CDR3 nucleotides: TGTGCCAGCAGCTTAAAGGACTTGATGAACAATGAGCAGTTCTTC. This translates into CASSLKDLMNNEQFF. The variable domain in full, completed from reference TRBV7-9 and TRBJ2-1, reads DTGVSQNPRHKITKRGQNVTFRCDPISEHNRLYWYRQTLGQGPEFLTYFQNEAQLEKSRLLSDRFSAERPKGSFSTLEIQRTEQGDSAMYLCASSLKDLMNNEQFFGPGTRLTVL.

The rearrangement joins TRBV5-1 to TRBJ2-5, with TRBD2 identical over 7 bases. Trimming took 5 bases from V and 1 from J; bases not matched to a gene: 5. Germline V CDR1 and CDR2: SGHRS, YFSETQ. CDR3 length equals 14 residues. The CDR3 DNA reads TGCGCCAGCAGACCTGGGACTACCCAAGAGACCCAGTACTTC. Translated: CASRPGTTQETQYF.

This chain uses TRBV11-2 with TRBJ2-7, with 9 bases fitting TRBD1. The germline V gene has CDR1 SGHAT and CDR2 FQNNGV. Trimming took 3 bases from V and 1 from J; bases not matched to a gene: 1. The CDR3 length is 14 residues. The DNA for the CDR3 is TGTGCCAGCAGCTTCGGGACAGGGTCCTACGAGCAGTACTTC. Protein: CASSFGTGSYEQYF.

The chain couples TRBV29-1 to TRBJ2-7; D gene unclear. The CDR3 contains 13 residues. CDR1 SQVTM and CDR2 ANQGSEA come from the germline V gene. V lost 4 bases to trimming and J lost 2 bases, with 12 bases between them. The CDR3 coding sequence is TGCAGCGTTGGTCTAGTAGGTCCCTACGAGCAGTACTTC. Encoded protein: CSVGLVGPYEQYF.

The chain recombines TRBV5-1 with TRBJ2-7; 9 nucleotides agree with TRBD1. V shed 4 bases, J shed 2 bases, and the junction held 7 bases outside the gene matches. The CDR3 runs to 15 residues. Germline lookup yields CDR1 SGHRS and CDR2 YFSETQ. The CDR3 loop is CASSPGQGFAYEQYF. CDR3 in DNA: TGCGCCAGCAGCCCCGGACAGGGGTTCGCCTACGAGCAGTACTTC.

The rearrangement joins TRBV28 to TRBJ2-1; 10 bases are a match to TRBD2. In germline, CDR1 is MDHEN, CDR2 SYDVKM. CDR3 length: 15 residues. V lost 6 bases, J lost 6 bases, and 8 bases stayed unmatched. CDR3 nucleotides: TGTGCCAGCAGAGCCCCGGGACTAGCGCCCAATGAGCAGTTCTTC. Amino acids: CASRAPGLAPNEQFF. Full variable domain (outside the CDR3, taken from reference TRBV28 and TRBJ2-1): DVKVTQSSRYLVKRTGEKVFLECVQDMDHENMFWYRQDPGLGLRLIYFSYDVKMKEKGDIPEGYSVSREKKERFSLILESASTNQTSMYLCASRAPGLAPNEQFFGPGTRLTVL.

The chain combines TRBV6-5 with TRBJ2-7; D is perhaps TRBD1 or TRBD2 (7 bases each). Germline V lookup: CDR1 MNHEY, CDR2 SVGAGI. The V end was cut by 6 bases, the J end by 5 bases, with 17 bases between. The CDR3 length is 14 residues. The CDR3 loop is CASSPRQGLHEQYF. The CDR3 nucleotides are TGTGCCAGCAGCCCTCGACAGGGACTACACGAGCAGTACTTC.

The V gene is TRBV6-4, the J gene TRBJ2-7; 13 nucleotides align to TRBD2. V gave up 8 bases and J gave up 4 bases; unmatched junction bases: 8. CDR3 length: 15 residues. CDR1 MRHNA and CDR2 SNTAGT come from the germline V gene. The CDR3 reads CASGPLTSGRYEQYF. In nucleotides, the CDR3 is TGTGCCAGCGGACCACTGACTAGCGGGAGGTACGAGCAGTACTTC.

CDR3 region: CASSHSGSGNNEQFF. As DNA, the CDR3 is TGTGCCAGCAGTCATAGCGGGAGTGGGAACAATGAGCAGTTCTTC. The chain recombines TRBV27 with TRBJ2-1; TRBD2 matches 9 bases. Germline V lookup: CDR1 MNHEY, CDR2 SMNVEV (reference sequence). The V and J ends lost 5 bases and 5 bases, in that order; junction bases with no gene match: 7. The CDR3 is made up of 15 amino acids.

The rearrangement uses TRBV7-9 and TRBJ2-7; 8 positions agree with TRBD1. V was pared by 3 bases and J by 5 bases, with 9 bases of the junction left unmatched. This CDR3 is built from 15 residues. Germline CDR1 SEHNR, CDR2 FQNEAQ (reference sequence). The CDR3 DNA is TGTGCCAGCAGCTTCCTCGACAGGGGAGGCGACGAGCAGTACTTC. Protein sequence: CASSFLDRGGDEQYF. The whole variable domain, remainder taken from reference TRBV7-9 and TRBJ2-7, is DTGVSQNPRHKITKRGQNVTFRCDPISEHNRLYWYRQTLGQGPEFLTYFQNEAQLEKSRLLSDRFSAERPKGSFSTLEIQRTEQGDSAMYLCASSFLDRGGDEQYFGPGTRLTVT.

The CDR3 coding sequence is TGTGCCAGCAGCTTGAGCGGGAGGGACGAGCAGTACTTC. The encoded protein is CASSLSGRDEQYF. This chain uses TRBV7-6 with TRBJ2-7, with 10 bases aligning to TRBD2. The CDR3 loop spans 13 amino acids. J lost 5 bases, V lost 3 bases, and 1 base had no gene match. Germline values: CDR1 SGHVS, CDR2 FNYEAQ.

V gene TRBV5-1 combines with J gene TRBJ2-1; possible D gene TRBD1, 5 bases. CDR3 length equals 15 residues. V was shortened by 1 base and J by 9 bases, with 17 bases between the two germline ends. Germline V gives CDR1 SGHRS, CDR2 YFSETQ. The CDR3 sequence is CASSLPPGPSGEQFF. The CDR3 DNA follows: TGCGCCAGCAGCTTGCCCCCAGGGCCCAGTGGTGAGCAGTTCTTC.

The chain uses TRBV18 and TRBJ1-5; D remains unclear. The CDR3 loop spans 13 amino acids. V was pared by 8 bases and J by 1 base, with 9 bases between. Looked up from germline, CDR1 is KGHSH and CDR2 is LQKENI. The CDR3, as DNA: TGTGCCAGCGCGACAACCAGCAATCAGCCCCAGCATTTT. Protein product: CASATTSNQPQHF.

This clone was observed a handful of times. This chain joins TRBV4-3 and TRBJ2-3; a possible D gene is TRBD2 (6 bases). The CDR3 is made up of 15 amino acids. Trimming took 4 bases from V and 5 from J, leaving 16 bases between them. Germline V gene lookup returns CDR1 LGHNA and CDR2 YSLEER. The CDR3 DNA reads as TGCGCCAGCAGCCCAAACGGGGGTCGAGGAGATACGCAGTATTTT. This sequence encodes CASSPNGGRGDTQYF.

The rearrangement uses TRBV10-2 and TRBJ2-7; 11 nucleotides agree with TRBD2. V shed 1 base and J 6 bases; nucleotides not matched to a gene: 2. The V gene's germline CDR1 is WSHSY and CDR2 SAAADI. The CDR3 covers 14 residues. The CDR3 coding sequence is TGCGCCAGCAGTGAGTTCCTAGCGGGAGGCGAGCAGTACTTC. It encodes CASSEFLAGGEQYF.

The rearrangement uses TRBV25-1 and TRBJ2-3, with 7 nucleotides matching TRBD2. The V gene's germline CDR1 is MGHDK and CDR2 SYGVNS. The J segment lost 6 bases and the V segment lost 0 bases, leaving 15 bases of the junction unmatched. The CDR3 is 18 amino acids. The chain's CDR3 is CASSEYGRGQTQSDTQYF. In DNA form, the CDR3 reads TGTGCCAGCAGTGAATATGGGAGGGGTCAGACACAGTCCGATACGCAGTATTTT.

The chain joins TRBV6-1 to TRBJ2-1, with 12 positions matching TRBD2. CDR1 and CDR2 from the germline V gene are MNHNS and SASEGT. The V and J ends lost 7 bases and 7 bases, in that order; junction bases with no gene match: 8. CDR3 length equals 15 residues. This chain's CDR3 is CASTQLAGGGNEQFF. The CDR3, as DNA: TGTGCCAGCACCCAACTAGCGGGAGGTGGTAATGAGCAGTTCTTC.

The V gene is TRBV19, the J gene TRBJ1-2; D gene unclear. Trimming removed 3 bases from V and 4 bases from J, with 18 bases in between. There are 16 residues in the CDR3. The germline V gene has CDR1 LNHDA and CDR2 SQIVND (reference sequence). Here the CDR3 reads CASSMDGRNPFYGYTF. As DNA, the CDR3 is TGTGCCAGTAGTATGGATGGAAGGAACCCTTTCTATGGCTACACCTTC.